The 22 T cell receptor beta chains in this list originate from one sample, sequenced in a study of blood T cell repertoires in COVID-19. The assay was immunoSEQ multiplex PCR, and TCRdb's table has in-frame clones only and misses some. The repertoire holds some 150,000 clones, with about 80% as singletons. The sample was peripheral blood. The receptors were gathered from a human donor with acute or convalescent COVID-19. The donor label of this sample is uncertain.

The genes are TRBV19 and TRBJ2-2; D not resolved. The CDR3 length is 12 residues. Germline V gene sequence: CDR1 LNHDA, CDR2 SQIVND (reference sequence). With 7 bases removed from V and 1 base from J, the gap between germline ends came to 4 bases. CDR3 bases: TGTGCCAGTACCGGGAACACCGGGGAGCTGTTTTTT. Amino acids: CASTGNTGELFF.

CDR3 in DNA: TGTGCCAGCAGCCAAGTCCCCCTGGCTGGAGCCGGGGAGCTGTTTTTT. Its protein is CASSQVPLAGAGELFF. V is TRBV4-2 and J is TRBJ2-2; D remains ambiguous. There are 16 residues in the CDR3. Germline CDR1 and CDR2: LGHNA and YNFKEQ. Trimming stripped 1 base from V and 6 bases from J, with 15 bases between.

The rearrangement joins TRBV7-9 to TRBJ2-7; D is unclear. The CDR3 is 17 amino acids. V dropped 5 bases and J dropped 0 bases, with 20 bases sitting between them. The germline V gene encodes CDR1 SEHNR and CDR2 FQNEAQ (reference sequence). The CDR3 protein is CASSPSAGLQTSYEQYF. CDR3 coding DNA: TGTGCCAGCAGCCCATCAGCCGGCCTACAGACCTCCTACGAGCAGTACTTC. Looking up the rest from reference TRBV7-9 and TRBJ2-7 gives the full variable domain: DTGVSQNPRHKITKRGQNVTFRCDPISEHNRLYWYRQTLGQGPEFLTYFQNEAQLEKSRLLSDRFSAERPKGSFSTLEIQRTEQGDSAMYLCASSPSAGLQTSYEQYFGPGTRLTVT.

The chain recombines TRBV2 with TRBJ2-3, with D maybe TRBD2 (5 bases). V was shortened by 4 bases and J by 6 bases, with 8 bases between the two germline ends. Germline-derived CDR1 and CDR2 are SNHLY and FYNNEI. The CDR3 loop spans 12 amino acids. CDR3 sequence: CASSAGGDTQYF. The CDR3 coding sequence is TGTGCCAGCAGTGCAGGCGGGGATACGCAGTATTTT.

This chain links TRBV5-4 with TRBJ1-1; a weak D match, TRBD1 (6 bases). Trimming removed 4 bases from V and 0 bases from J, with 13 bases in between. The CDR3 runs to 15 residues. In germline, CDR1 is SGHNT, CDR2 YYREEE (reference sequence). CDR3 in amino acids: CASSTRQEMNTEAFF. CDR3 DNA: TGTGCCAGCAGCACTCGACAGGAGATGAACACTGAAGCTTTCTTT.

In its sample, this clone was seen a few times. The chain carries TRBV9 and TRBJ2-2, with 8 bases that match TRBD1. V dropped 4 bases and J dropped 1; count of bases not matched to a gene: 3. This CDR3 has 15 amino acids. CDR1 is SGDLS and CDR2 is YYNGEE in the germline V gene. In DNA form, the CDR3 reads TGTGCCAGCAGCCGAGGACAGGGGAACACCGGGGAGCTGTTTTTT. It encodes CASSRGQGNTGELFF.

The chain is built from TRBV2 and TRBJ1-6; 9 nucleotides align to TRBD1. The CDR3 runs 15 residues. Trimming at V came to 7 bases and at J to 7 bases, leaving 8 bases not matched to a gene. CDR1 is SNHLY, CDR2 FYNNEI, per germline. This CDR3 is CASTPRTGDNSPLHF. CDR3 coding DNA: TGTGCCAGCACCCCAAGGACAGGGGACAATTCACCCCTCCACTTT.

The chain joins TRBV12-3 or TRBV12-4 to TRBJ1-1; 7 positions match TRBD1. The V segment lost 6 bases and the J segment 4 bases; nucleotides outside the gene matches: 5. This CDR3 spans 13 amino acids. CDR3 DNA: TGTGCCAGCAGCAGGGACAGCGGCACTGAAGCTTTCTTT. This encodes CASSRDSGTEAFF.

The chain employs TRBV20-1 and TRBJ2-3; no reliable D call. The CDR3 totals 16 residues. The V end lost 3 bases, the J end lost 1 base, and 17 bases lay between the germline ends. The V gene's germline CDR1 is DFQATT and CDR2 SNEGSKA (reference sequence). The CDR3 sequence: CSASSPVLPGTDTQYF. For the CDR3, the DNA is TGCAGTGCTAGTAGTCCGGTCCTCCCCGGCACAGATACGCAGTATTTT.

The chain has TRBV6-2 or TRBV6-3 and TRBJ2-2; TRBD2 matches 7 bases. Germline values: CDR1 MNHEY, CDR2 SVGEGT. The V gene end was trimmed by 4 bases and the J gene end by 5 bases; junction bases not matched to a gene: 10. This CDR3 has 16 amino acids. This chain's CDR3 is CASSLGAGWRTGELFF. The CDR3 DNA is TGTGCCAGCAGTTTAGGAGCGGGGTGGAGGACCGGGGAGCTGTTTTTT.

This clone was counted only a few times. This chain links TRBV3-1 (or the pseudogene TRBV3-2) with TRBJ1-1; D might be TRBD1 (6 bases). Germline V lookup: CDR1 LGHDT, CDR2 YNNKEL (reference sequence). Trimming left V 4 bases short and J 2 bases short, with 14 bases between. The length of the CDR3 is 15 residues. The CDR3 bases are TGTGCCAGCAGCCCGTCCGACAGGTACAACACTGAAGCTTTCTTT. Its protein product is CASSPSDRYNTEAFF.

This clone was recorded many times. V usage is TRBV5-1 and J usage is TRBJ2-1; 7 bases are shared with TRBD1. Unmatched junction bases numbered 10, after V lost 4 bases and J lost 6 bases. Germline assignment: CDR1 SGHRS and CDR2 YFSETQ. The CDR3 length is 15 residues. The CDR3 reads CASSRGTGAGNEQFF. The CDR3 region has the DNA TGCGCCAGCAGCCGTGGAACAGGGGCAGGCAATGAGCAGTTCTTC. The full variable domain, its missing parts supplied by reference TRBV5-1 and TRBJ2-1, is KAGVTQTPRYLIKTRGQQVTLSCSPISGHRSVSWYQQTPGQGLQFLFEYFSETQRNKGNFPGRFSGRQFSNSRSEMNVSTLELGDSALYLCASSRGTGAGNEQFFGPGTRLTVL.

The chain has TRBV2 and TRBJ1-5; 9 nucleotides match TRBD1. CDR1 and CDR2 from the germline V gene are SNHLY and FYNNEI. Trimming took 4 bases from V and 5 from J; bases not matched to a gene: 3. CDR3 length: 14 residues. The CDR3 loop reads CASSAGDRDQPQHF. For the CDR3, the DNA is TGTGCCAGCAGTGCTGGGGACAGGGATCAGCCCCAGCATTTT.

V is TRBV7-2 and J is TRBJ2-7; TRBD2 matches at 12 bases. The V gene's germline CDR1 is SGHTA and CDR2 FQGNSA. Trimming cost V 7 bases and J 0 bases; bases outside gene matches: 1. CDR3 length: 14 amino acids. The CDR3 here is CASTTSGSSYEQYF. The CDR3 region has the DNA TGTGCCAGCACGACTAGCGGGAGCTCCTACGAGCAGTACTTC.

The gene calls are TRBV7-2 and TRBJ2-5; no reliable D call. Germline CDR1 is SGHTA and CDR2 is FQGNSA. Trimming cost V 0 bases and J 5 bases, with 13 bases left between them. The CDR3 has 15 amino acids. Written as DNA, the CDR3 is TGTGCCAGCAGCTTAGCTCCCTCAATGGAGGAGACCCAGTACTTC. Protein: CASSLAPSMEETQYF.

The V gene is TRBV30, the J gene TRBJ2-7, with a tentative D call TRBD2 (7 bases). This CDR3 contains 13 residues. Germline V gives CDR1 GTSNPN, CDR2 SVGIG (reference sequence). Trimming pared 5 bases from V and 3 bases from J, leaving 14 bases between. CDR3 region: CAWGGASSYEQYF. The CDR3 DNA reads TGTGCCTGGGGGGGGGCCAGCAGCTACGAGCAGTACTTC.

The V and J genes are TRBV11-2 and TRBJ2-4; no definite D call. The CDR3 consists of 15 residues. Germline CDR1 SGHAT, CDR2 FQNNGV. V was pared by 3 bases and J by 0 bases, with 9 bases between. CDR3 region: CASSFIAVAKNIQYF. In DNA, the CDR3 is TGTGCCAGCAGCTTCATTGCGGTAGCCAAAAACATTCAGTACTTC.

Note on this clone: Other nucleotide sequences from this sample produce the same CDR3. V usage is TRBV15 and J usage is TRBJ1-1, with D possibly TRBD1 on 5 matching bases. This CDR3 region has 14 residues. Germline CDR1 LNHNV, CDR2 YYDKDF (reference sequence). The V end lost 0 bases, the J end lost 3 bases, and 8 bases lay between the germline ends. In DNA form, the CDR3 reads TGTGCCACCAGCAGAGAGGGGGGAGACACTGAAGCTTTCTTT. This codes for CATSREGGDTEAFF.

The CDR3 protein is CASRAGGLGNTIYF. The CDR3 DNA reads TGTGCCAGCAGGGCAGGGGGCCTAGGAAACACCATATATTTT. The chain employs TRBV28 and TRBJ1-3; TRBD1 aligns across 8 bases. The CDR3 is 14 amino acids. J was trimmed by 4 bases and V by 6 bases; bases with no gene match: 5. The germline CDR1 and CDR2 sequences are MDHEN and SYDVKM.

This chain joins TRBV19 and TRBJ2-1, with TRBD1 identical over 10 bases. The V segment lost 5 bases and the J segment 2 bases; nucleotides outside the gene matches: 3. Germline CDR1 and CDR2: LNHDA and SQIVND (reference sequence). The CDR3 has 15 residues. The CDR3 sequence is CASSADRGAYNEQFF. The CDR3 DNA reads as TGTGCCAGTAGTGCGGACAGGGGGGCCTACAATGAGCAGTTCTTC.

The chain is built from TRBV7-2 and TRBJ2-7; 9 nucleotides line up with TRBD2. Per germline, CDR1 SGHTA and CDR2 FQGNSA. The CDR3 runs to 17 residues. Trimming removed 1 base from V and 3 bases from J; junction bases left unmatched: 10. The CDR3 sequence: CASSLVGGASGNYEQYF. The CDR3 bases are TGTGCCAGCAGCTTAGTAGGCGGGGCTAGCGGGAACTACGAGCAGTACTTC.

The V and J genes are TRBV6-4 and TRBJ2-3; the match to TRBD2 covers 7 bases. The CDR3 length is 13 residues. Germline assignment: CDR1 MRHNA and CDR2 SNTAGT. The V and J ends lost 8 bases and 0 bases, in that order; junction bases with no gene match: 2. The CDR3 spells CASAGESTDTQYF. As DNA, the CDR3 is TGTGCCAGCGCGGGGGAGAGCACAGATACGCAGTATTTT.